This is a list of T cell receptor beta chains from one sample in a study of post-analysis software for immune sequencing data. TCRdb independently ran MiXCR on the PCR reads; one entry per CDR3 protein. Among over 300,000 distinct CDR3 sequences listed, approximately 33% were seen once. Sample: blood. All receptors come from a girl aged 5 to 17 with multiple sclerosis. The CDR3 runs from the conserved cysteine through the conserved F or W. The order of the fields is J gene, D gene, clone size, V gene, CDR3 DNA, CDR3 protein. The D gene is left open where the match is weak. Clone size is shown for a subset of rows, as once, few, many or a class of expanded clone.

j_call: TRBJ2-1; d_call: .; clone_size: .; v_call: TRBV4-2; cdr3_nt: TGTACCAGCAGCCAAGTTGACCCAAGAGGGCCCAATGAGCAGTTCTTC; cdr3_aa: CTSSQVDPRGPNEQFF
j_call: TRBJ2-3; d_call: TRBD1; clone_size: .; v_call: TRBV5-1; cdr3_nt: TGCGCCAGCAGCTCCTCGGGACAGGGGAGTACGCAGTATTTT; cdr3_aa: CASSSSGQGSTQYF
j_call: TRBJ2-7; d_call: TRBD1; clone_size: few; v_call: TRBV29-1; cdr3_nt: TGCAGCGTCGCAACCGGGACAGGGGGCTACGAGCAGTACTTC; cdr3_aa: CSVATGTGGYEQYF
j_call: TRBJ1-5; d_call: .; clone_size: .; v_call: TRBV12-3/TRBV12-4; cdr3_nt: TGTGCCAGCAGTTTATCCTATGAGGGGAGAGATCAGCCCCAGCATTTT; cdr3_aa: CASSLSYEGRDQPQHF
j_call: TRBJ2-3; d_call: TRBD1; clone_size: .; v_call: TRBV2; cdr3_nt: TGTGCCAGCAGTGGGACAGGGCTAGGCACAGATACGCAGTATTTT; cdr3_aa: CASSGTGLGTDTQYF
j_call: TRBJ1-5; d_call: .; clone_size: few; v_call: TRBV4-1; cdr3_nt: TGCGCCAGCAGCCAAGATTGGAGATCGGATCAGCCCCAGCATTTT; cdr3_aa: CASSQDWRSDQPQHF
j_call: TRBJ1-4; d_call: .; clone_size: .; v_call: TRBV2; cdr3_nt: TGTGCCAGCAGGACAAACAGGGATACATATGAAAAACTGTTTTTT; cdr3_aa: CASRTNRDTYEKLFF
j_call: TRBJ2-3; d_call: .; clone_size: .; v_call: TRBV5-1; cdr3_nt: TGCGCCAGCAGTCTTGAAGACTCCTCGCCATCAGATACGCAGTATTTT; cdr3_aa: CASSLEDSSPSDTQYF
j_call: TRBJ2-7; d_call: .; clone_size: many; v_call: TRBV27; cdr3_nt: TGTGCCAGCAGTTTCGGACGGGGCTACGAGCAGTACTTC; cdr3_aa: CASSFGRGYEQYF
j_call: TRBJ2-3; d_call: TRBD2; clone_size: .; v_call: TRBV9; cdr3_nt: TGTGCCAGCAGCGTATCGCTAGCGGGGGGGCCCACAGATACGCAGTATTTT; cdr3_aa: CASSVSLAGGPTDTQYF
j_call: TRBJ1-5; d_call: .; clone_size: .; v_call: TRBV4-1; cdr3_nt: TGCGCCAGCAGCCAAGAGGGGAACGGAAACCAGCCCCAGCATTTT; cdr3_aa: CASSQEGNGNQPQHF
j_call: TRBJ2-5; d_call: .; clone_size: few; v_call: TRBV13; cdr3_nt: TGTGCCAGCAGCTTGGGACTGTCGGTTGAGCAGTACTTC; cdr3_aa: CASSLGLSVEQYF
j_call: TRBJ2-1; d_call: TRBD2; clone_size: .; v_call: TRBV5-6; cdr3_nt: TGTGCCAGCAGCCCACCGAGCGGGGGGGCTTACAATGAGCAGTTCTTC; cdr3_aa: CASSPPSGGAYNEQFF
j_call: TRBJ2-2; d_call: TRBD2; clone_size: .; v_call: TRBV6-6; cdr3_nt: TGTGCCAGCAGTTGGCTATCGGGGGGTAGAGGCACCGGGGAGCTGTTTTTT; cdr3_aa: CASSWLSGGRGTGELFF
j_call: TRBJ1-2; d_call: .; clone_size: .; v_call: TRBV7-9; cdr3_nt: TGTGCCAGCAGAGGACAGTCCTATGGCTACACCTTC; cdr3_aa: CASRGQSYGYTF
j_call: TRBJ2-5; d_call: .; clone_size: .; v_call: TRBV11-2; cdr3_nt: TGTGCCAGCAGCTTTAGGGAGCGGATGTGGGGGACCCAGTACTTC; cdr3_aa: CASSFRERMWGTQYF
j_call: TRBJ2-1; d_call: .; clone_size: .; v_call: TRBV20-1; cdr3_nt: TGCAGTGCTAGAGATCGTCTTGAGCAGTTCTTC; cdr3_aa: CSARDRLEQFF
j_call: TRBJ2-5; d_call: .; clone_size: once; v_call: TRBV14; cdr3_nt: TGTGCCAGCAGCCAAGGTCGGGGGCTTTACCAAGAGACCCAGTACTTC; cdr3_aa: CASSQGRGLYQETQYF
j_call: TRBJ1-6; d_call: .; clone_size: .; v_call: TRBV20-1; cdr3_nt: TGCAGTGCACCCAGGAGGAGCTCCTATAGTTCACCCCTCCACTTT; cdr3_aa: CSAPRRSSYSSPLHF
j_call: TRBJ2-1; d_call: .; clone_size: .; v_call: TRBV5-1; cdr3_nt: TGCGTCAGCAGCTTGGAGGGGACTGGGAATGAGCAGTTCTTC; cdr3_aa: CVSSLEGTGNEQFF
j_call: TRBJ2-7; d_call: .; clone_size: .; v_call: TRBV12-3/TRBV12-4; cdr3_nt: TGTGCCAGCAGTTACGGGCCCTTCTCCTACGAGCAGTACTTC; cdr3_aa: CASSYGPFSYEQYF
j_call: TRBJ2-2; d_call: TRBD1; clone_size: .; v_call: TRBV12-3/TRBV12-4; cdr3_nt: TGTGCCAGCCTGGGGGGACAGGGTTACACCGGGGAGCTGTTTTTT; cdr3_aa: CASLGGQGYTGELFF
j_call: TRBJ2-3; d_call: TRBD2; clone_size: few; v_call: TRBV6-2/TRBV6-3; cdr3_nt: TGTGCCAGCAGTTACGGGACTAGCTCCCCAGATACGCAGTATTTT; cdr3_aa: CASSYGTSSPDTQYF
j_call: TRBJ2-3; d_call: .; clone_size: .; v_call: TRBV5-1; cdr3_nt: TGCGCCAGCAGTCCCCAGGTGAGAGATACGCAGTATTTT; cdr3_aa: CASSPQVRDTQYF
j_call: TRBJ2-3; d_call: TRBD2; clone_size: few; v_call: TRBV5-4; cdr3_nt: TGTGCCAGCAGTTTCGGCCTAGCGGGGGGCGGGAATACGCAGTATTTT; cdr3_aa: CASSFGLAGGGNTQYF
j_call: TRBJ2-3; d_call: .; clone_size: .; v_call: TRBV29-1; cdr3_nt: TGCAGCGTCTCCGTGGAAGGGCCCACAGATACGCAGTATTTT; cdr3_aa: CSVSVEGPTDTQYF
j_call: TRBJ2-5; d_call: .; clone_size: .; v_call: TRBV5-4; cdr3_nt: TGTGCCAGCAGCTTCGTCGGGCAAGAGACCCAGTACTTC; cdr3_aa: CASSFVGQETQYF
j_call: TRBJ2-7; d_call: .; clone_size: .; v_call: TRBV6-5; cdr3_nt: TGTGCCAGCAGGTCCGGCAGGGCCCTCTCCTACAATGAGCAGTACTTC; cdr3_aa: CASRSGRALSYNEQYF
j_call: TRBJ2-7; d_call: TRBD2; clone_size: many; v_call: TRBV10-2; cdr3_nt: TGCGCCAGCGGTGGCGAGCGGGAGAGCTCCTACGAGCAGTACTTC; cdr3_aa: CASGGERESSYEQYF
j_call: TRBJ1-4; d_call: .; clone_size: .; v_call: TRBV28; cdr3_nt: TGTGCCAGCGGAAATCCTGCAACTAATGAAAAACTGTTTTTT; cdr3_aa: CASGNPATNEKLFF
j_call: TRBJ2-3; d_call: .; clone_size: .; v_call: TRBV7-9; cdr3_nt: TGTGCCAGCAGCTCCTTTGGTGAAATCACAGATACGCAGTATTTT; cdr3_aa: CASSSFGEITDTQYF
j_call: TRBJ2-1; d_call: TRBD2; clone_size: few; v_call: TRBV6-5; cdr3_nt: TGTGCCAGCAGGTCACTAGCGGGGGTCCCGAATGAGCAGTTCTTC; cdr3_aa: CASRSLAGVPNEQFF
j_call: TRBJ1-5; d_call: .; clone_size: once; v_call: TRBV21-1; cdr3_nt: TGTGCCAGCACCTCAAATCTGGGTCTACCTCTTCATCAGCCCCAGCATTTT; cdr3_aa: CASTSNLGLPLHQPQHF
j_call: TRBJ2-1; d_call: TRBD2; clone_size: .; v_call: TRBV29-1; cdr3_nt: TGCAGCGTTGCCGGGGGGGCGAATGAGCAGTTCTTC; cdr3_aa: CSVAGGANEQFF
j_call: TRBJ2-1; d_call: TRBD2; clone_size: few; v_call: TRBV4-1; cdr3_nt: TGCGCCAGCAGCCAAGAACGCGGGGGATCAAAAACACGGAAGTTCTTC; cdr3_aa: CASSQERGGSKTRKFF
j_call: TRBJ1-2; d_call: TRBD1; clone_size: few; v_call: TRBV20-1; cdr3_nt: TGCAGTGCTAGAGCCGCGGACAGGATAGCTAACTATGGCTACACCTTC; cdr3_aa: CSARAADRIANYGYTF
j_call: TRBJ2-4; d_call: .; clone_size: .; v_call: TRBV20-1; cdr3_nt: TGCAGTGCTGCTAATGGGGGTTTGCCCCCCAAAAACATTCAGTACTTC; cdr3_aa: CSAANGGLPPKNIQYF
j_call: TRBJ1-6; d_call: .; clone_size: once; v_call: TRBV6-2/TRBV6-3; cdr3_nt: TGTGCCAGCAGCGCCGGATCACAGTTAAGCTCCTATAATTCACCCCTCCACTTT; cdr3_aa: CASSAGSQLSSYNSPLHF
j_call: TRBJ1-4; d_call: .; clone_size: .; v_call: TRBV29-1; cdr3_nt: TGCAGCGTTGAAGGGACTAATGAAAAACTGTTTTTT; cdr3_aa: CSVEGTNEKLFF
j_call: TRBJ2-1; d_call: TRBD1; clone_size: once; v_call: TRBV7-3; cdr3_nt: TGTGCCAGCAGCGGACCCGGGACAGGGTACAATGAGCAGTTCTTC; cdr3_aa: CASSGPGTGYNEQFF
j_call: TRBJ2-6; d_call: TRBD1; clone_size: .; v_call: TRBV12-3/TRBV12-4; cdr3_nt: TGTGCCAGCAGTTCTCTCGGACAGGCTTTCTCTGGGGCCAACGTCCTGACTTTC; cdr3_aa: CASSSLGQAFSGANVLTF
j_call: TRBJ2-5; d_call: .; clone_size: few; v_call: TRBV7-2; cdr3_nt: TGTGCCAGCAGCTCCGGGACTCCAGGACAAGAGACCCAGTACTTC; cdr3_aa: CASSSGTPGQETQYF
j_call: TRBJ1-5; d_call: .; clone_size: .; v_call: TRBV5-1; cdr3_nt: TGCGCCAGCAGCCCCGGCGAAAATCAGCCCCAGCATTTT; cdr3_aa: CASSPGENQPQHF
j_call: TRBJ2-5; d_call: .; clone_size: few; v_call: TRBV5-1; cdr3_nt: TGCGCCAGCAGCTCAGTAGTGGGAGAGACCCAGTACTTC; cdr3_aa: CASSSVVGETQYF
j_call: TRBJ1-2; d_call: .; clone_size: few; v_call: TRBV10-3; cdr3_nt: TGTGCCATCAGGGGCAGCAACTATGGCTACACCTTC; cdr3_aa: CAIRGSNYGYTF
j_call: TRBJ2-7; d_call: .; clone_size: .; v_call: TRBV12-3/TRBV12-4; cdr3_nt: TGTGCCAGCAGTTTAGGGGGCAGGGGTAGCTCCTACGAGCAGTACTTC; cdr3_aa: CASSLGGRGSSYEQYF